This T cell receptor (beta chain) was sequenced in a study of identifying expanded T cells in peripheral blood. Notes on the study in general: Variance in clone template counts between approximately 2-week samples significantly increased with total template count across all healthy donors. Approximately 1.1 clones differed between technical replicates, versus around 15 and 19 over time.

TCRdb keeps only in-frame clones here, not all; method: immunoSEQ multiplex PCR. Here the sample spans tens of thousands of clones, around nine tenths being singletons. Collection occurred without any documented infections or immune events in donors. Trimming removed 2 bases from V and 7 bases from J; junction bases left unmatched: 15. In germline, CDR1 is SGDLS, CDR2 YYNGEE. The CDR3 spans 18 residues. Regarding this clone: What it recognizes is unknown.

The clonotype comes from a person between 18 and 75 years old in good health. This rearrangement joins TRBV9 to TRBJ2-3; TRBD2 matches 11 bases. Sequenced input: blood. The CDR3 loop is CASSVAPSLAGEANTQYF. As DNA, the CDR3 is TGTGCCAGCAGCGTCGCCCCCTCACTAGCGGGAGAGGCAAATACGCAGTATTTT.